This is a list of T cell receptor beta chains from one sample in a study of shared clonotypes between healthy human individuals. Method: immunoSEQ multiplex PCR; TCRdb's copy keeps in-frame clones and lacks some. Among under 1,100,000 clones listed, about 77% were seen once. Sequences were obtained from memory CD4+ T cells sorted from blood. These receptors all stem from a man aged 18 to 29 in good health. Each CDR3 is given with its conserved first and last residue. A D gene is named only where the DNA matches it firmly. A clone size is listed for some rows: how often the clone was seen (once, few, many), or a class if it is expanded.

TRBJ1-2,.,TRBV18,TRBD1,CASSPDRGGYGYTF,TGTGCCAGCTCACCCGACAGGGGAGGCTATGGCTACACCTTC
TRBJ2-7,.,TRBV6-6,.,CASSYMQFYEQYF,TGTGCCAGCAGTTATATGCAATTCTACGAGCAGTACTTC
TRBJ2-7,.,TRBV5-1,TRBD1,CASSLRTGTYEQYF,TGCGCCAGCAGCCTAAGGACAGGGACCTACGAGCAGTACTTC
TRBJ2-1,.,TRBV7-2,TRBD1,CASSRPGTGNNEQFF,TGTGCCAGCAGTCGACCCGGGACAGGGAACAATGAGCAGTTCTTC
TRBJ1-6,.,TRBV30,.,CAWEQGNNSPLHF,TGTGCCTGGGAGCAGGGAAATAATTCACCCCTCCACTTT
TRBJ1-1,.,TRBV5-4,.,CASSSRAPRDTEAFF,TGTGCCAGCAGCTCCCGGGCGCCCCGGGACACTGAAGCTTTCTTT
TRBJ2-7,few,TRBV7-6,TRBD1,CASSSGTGRPYEQYF,TGTGCCAGCAGCTCCGGGACAGGTAGACCCTACGAGCAGTACTTC
TRBJ2-3,.,TRBV4-1,.,CASSQEFGGRSDTQYF,TGCGCCAGCAGCCAAGAGTTTGGGGGGCGATCAGATACGCAGTATTTT
TRBJ2-3,few,TRBV25-1,TRBD2,CASSETGGSTDTQYF,TGTGCCAGCAGTGAGACGGGGGGAAGCACAGATACGCAGTATTTT
TRBJ1-3,.,TRBV30,.,CAWSRLGSGNTIYF,TGTGCCTGGTCCCGCCTGGGCTCTGGAAACACCATATATTTT
TRBJ1-2,.,TRBV27,TRBD1,CATHGTGGAEGYTF,TGTGCCACTCACGGAACAGGGGGCGCGGAAGGCTACACCTTC
TRBJ1-2,few,TRBV7-2,TRBD1,CASSPGTGTGYGYTF,TGTGCCAGCAGCCCAGGGACCGGGACAGGGTATGGCTACACCTTC
TRBJ1-5,.,TRBV28,TRBD1,CASTSGQGIQPQHF,TGTGCCAGCACCTCGGGACAGGGGATTCAGCCCCAGCATTTT
TRBJ1-1,.,TRBV18,.,CASSPGSGTLNTEAFF,TGTGCCAGCTCACCAGGGAGCGGAACCCTGAACACTGAAGCTTTCTTT
TRBJ1-1,.,TRBV6-1,.,CASSEIYTGGPGATEAFF,TGTGCCAGCAGTGAGATTTATACAGGTGGACCCGGTGCCACTGAAGCTTTCTTT
TRBJ1-1,.,TRBV10-3,.,CAISERTVGNTEAFF,TGTGCCATCAGTGAAAGAACAGTGGGGAACACTGAAGCTTTCTTT
TRBJ2-1,.,TRBV7-2,TRBD2,CASSPTSGSSYNEQFF,TGTGCCAGCAGCCCGACTAGCGGAAGCTCCTACAATGAGCAGTTCTTC
TRBJ2-7,.,TRBV5-1,TRBD2,CASSFVASGTYEQYF,TGCGCCAGCAGCTTTGTCGCTAGCGGGACCTACGAGCAGTACTTC
TRBJ2-7,.,TRBV7-9,TRBD2,CASSSTSGYTYEQYF,TGTGCCAGCAGCTCCACTAGCGGGTACACCTACGAGCAGTACTTC
TRBJ2-7,.,TRBV7-2,TRBD1,CASNRQGPYEQYF,TGTGCCAGCAACCGACAGGGGCCCTACGAGCAGTACTTC
TRBJ2-1,.,TRBV7-2,TRBD1,CASSFRTGTYNEQFF,TGTGCCAGCAGCTTCCGGACAGGAACCTACAATGAGCAGTTCTTC
TRBJ1-1,.,TRBV9,TRBD1,CASSGQGESTEAFF,TGTGCCAGCAGCGGACAGGGGGAGAGCACTGAAGCTTTCTTT
TRBJ1-2,.,TRBV11-2,.,CASSPEGSNYGYTF,TGTGCCAGCAGCCCAGAGGGAAGCAACTATGGCTACACCTTC
TRBJ2-1,.,TRBV25-1,TRBD1,CASSDPGTGLNEQFF,TGTGCCAGCAGTGACCCCGGGACAGGGCTCAATGAGCAGTTCTTC
TRBJ2-2,.,TRBV5-1,TRBD2,CASSLGLADTGELFF,TGCGCCAGCAGCCTCGGACTAGCGGACACCGGGGAGCTGTTTTTT
TRBJ1-6,.,TRBV28,.,CASSLLDSPLHF,TGTGCCAGCAGTTTATTGGATTCACCCCTCCACTTT
TRBJ2-2,.,TRBV9,TRBD1,CASSVEGQGSSELFF,TGTGCCAGCAGCGTAGAGGGACAGGGAAGTTCGGAGCTGTTTTTT
TRBJ1-6,once,TRBV16,.,CASSPPFGNDSPLHF,TGTGCCAGCAGCCCCCCCTTTGGGAATGATTCACCCCTCCACTTT
TRBJ2-2,once,TRBV2,TRBD1,CASNVGGQGGAGELFF,TGTGCCAGCAATGTCGGGGGACAGGGGGGAGCCGGGGAGCTGTTTTTT
TRBJ2-1,.,TRBV9,TRBD1,CASSPGTGVYNEQFF,TGTGCCAGCAGCCCCGGGACAGGGGTCTACAATGAGCAGTTCTTC
TRBJ1-1,.,TRBV27,TRBD1,CASSGQGMNTEAFF,TGTGCCAGCAGTGGACAGGGAATGAACACTGAAGCTTTCTTT
TRBJ2-5,.,TRBV7-2,.,CASSRIRQVQETQYF,TGTGCCAGCAGCCGAATAAGACAAGTACAAGAGACCCAGTACTTC
TRBJ1-1,.,TRBV11-3,.,CASSVSGTVEGRAFF,TGTGCCAGCAGCGTCTCCGGGACGGTTGAGGGACGGGCTTTCTTT
TRBJ1-4,.,TRBV18,TRBD1,CASSRGTGGANEKLFF,TGTGCCAGCTCACGCGGGACAGGGGGAGCTAATGAAAAACTGTTTTTT
TRBJ2-3,.,TRBV19,.,CASSIKEGGSTDTQYF,TGTGCCAGTAGTATAAAGGAAGGGGGTAGCACAGATACGCAGTATTTT
TRBJ2-5,.,TRBV18,.,CASSPPMAQETQYF,TGTGCCAGCTCACCACCGATGGCACAAGAGACCCAGTACTTC